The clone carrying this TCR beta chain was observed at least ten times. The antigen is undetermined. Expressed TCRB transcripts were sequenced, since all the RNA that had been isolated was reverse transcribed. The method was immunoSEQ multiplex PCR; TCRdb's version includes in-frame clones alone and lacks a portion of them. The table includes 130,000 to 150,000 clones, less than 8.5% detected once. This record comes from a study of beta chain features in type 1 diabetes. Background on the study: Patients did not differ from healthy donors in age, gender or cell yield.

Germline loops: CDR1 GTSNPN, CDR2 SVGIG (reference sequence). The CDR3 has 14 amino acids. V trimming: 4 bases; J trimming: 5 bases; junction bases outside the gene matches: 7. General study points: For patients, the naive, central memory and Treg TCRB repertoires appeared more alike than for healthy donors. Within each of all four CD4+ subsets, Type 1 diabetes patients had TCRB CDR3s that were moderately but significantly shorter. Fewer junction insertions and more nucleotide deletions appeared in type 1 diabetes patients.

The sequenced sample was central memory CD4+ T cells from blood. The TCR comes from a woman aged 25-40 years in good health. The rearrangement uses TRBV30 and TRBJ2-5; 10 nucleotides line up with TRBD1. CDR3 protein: CAWTPGQGMETQYF. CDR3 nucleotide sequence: TGTGCCTGGACTCCGGGACAGGGGATGGAGACCCAGTACTTC. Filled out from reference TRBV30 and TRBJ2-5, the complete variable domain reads SQTIHQWPATLVQPVGSPLSLECTVEGTSNPNLYWYRQAAGRGLQLLFYSVGIGQISSEVPQNLSASRPQDRQFILSSKKLLLSDSGFYLCAWTPGQGMETQYFGPGTRLLVL.